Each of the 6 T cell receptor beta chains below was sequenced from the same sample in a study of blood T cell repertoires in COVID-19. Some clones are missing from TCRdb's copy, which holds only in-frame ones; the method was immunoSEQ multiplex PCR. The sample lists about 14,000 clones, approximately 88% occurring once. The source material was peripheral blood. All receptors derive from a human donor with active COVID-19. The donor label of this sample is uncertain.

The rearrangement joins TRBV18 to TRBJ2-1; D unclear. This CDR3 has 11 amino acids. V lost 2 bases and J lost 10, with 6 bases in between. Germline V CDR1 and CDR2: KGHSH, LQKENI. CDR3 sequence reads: CASSPDREQFF. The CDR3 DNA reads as TGTGCCAGCTCACCAGATCGGGAGCAGTTCTTC. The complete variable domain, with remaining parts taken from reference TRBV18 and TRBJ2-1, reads NAGVMQNPRHLVRRRGQEARLRCSPMKGHSHVYWYRQLPEEGLKFMVYLQKENIIDESGMPKERFSAEFPKEGPSILRIQQVVRGDSAAYFCASSPDREQFFGPGTRLTVL.

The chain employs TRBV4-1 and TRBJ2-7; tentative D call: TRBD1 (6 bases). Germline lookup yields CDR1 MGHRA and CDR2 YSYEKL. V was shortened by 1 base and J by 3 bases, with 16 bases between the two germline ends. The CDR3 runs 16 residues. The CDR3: CASSQGSQGLNYEQYF. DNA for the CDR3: TGCGCCAGCAGCCAAGGGTCACAGGGTCTGAACTACGAGCAGTACTTC.

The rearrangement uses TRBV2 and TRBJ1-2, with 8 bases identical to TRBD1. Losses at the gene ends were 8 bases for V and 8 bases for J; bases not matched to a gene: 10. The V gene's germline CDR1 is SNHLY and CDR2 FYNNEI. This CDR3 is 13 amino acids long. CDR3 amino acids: CASQPDRGRGYTF. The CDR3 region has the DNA TGTGCCAGCCAACCTGACAGGGGTAGAGGCTACACCTTC.

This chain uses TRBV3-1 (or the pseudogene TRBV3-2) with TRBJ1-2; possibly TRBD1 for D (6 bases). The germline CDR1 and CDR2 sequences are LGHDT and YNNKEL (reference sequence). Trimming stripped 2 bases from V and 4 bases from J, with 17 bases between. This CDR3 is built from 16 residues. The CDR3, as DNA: TGTGCCAGCAGCCAAATTCCAGGGGAAGATCTCTATGGCTACACCTTC. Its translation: CASSQIPGEDLYGYTF.

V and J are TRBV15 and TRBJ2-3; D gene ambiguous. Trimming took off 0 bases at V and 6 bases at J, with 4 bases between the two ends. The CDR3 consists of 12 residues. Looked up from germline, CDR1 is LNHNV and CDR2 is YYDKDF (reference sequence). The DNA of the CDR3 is TGTGCCACCAGCAGAGACTTTGATACGCAGTATTTT. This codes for CATSRDFDTQYF.

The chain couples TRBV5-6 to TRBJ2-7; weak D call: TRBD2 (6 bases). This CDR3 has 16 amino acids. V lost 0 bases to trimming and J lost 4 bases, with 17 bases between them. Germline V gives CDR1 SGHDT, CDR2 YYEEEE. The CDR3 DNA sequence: TGTGCCAGCAGCTTGGTTCGGGCGGGATTTTTTTACGAGCAGTACTTC. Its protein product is CASSLVRAGFFYEQYF.